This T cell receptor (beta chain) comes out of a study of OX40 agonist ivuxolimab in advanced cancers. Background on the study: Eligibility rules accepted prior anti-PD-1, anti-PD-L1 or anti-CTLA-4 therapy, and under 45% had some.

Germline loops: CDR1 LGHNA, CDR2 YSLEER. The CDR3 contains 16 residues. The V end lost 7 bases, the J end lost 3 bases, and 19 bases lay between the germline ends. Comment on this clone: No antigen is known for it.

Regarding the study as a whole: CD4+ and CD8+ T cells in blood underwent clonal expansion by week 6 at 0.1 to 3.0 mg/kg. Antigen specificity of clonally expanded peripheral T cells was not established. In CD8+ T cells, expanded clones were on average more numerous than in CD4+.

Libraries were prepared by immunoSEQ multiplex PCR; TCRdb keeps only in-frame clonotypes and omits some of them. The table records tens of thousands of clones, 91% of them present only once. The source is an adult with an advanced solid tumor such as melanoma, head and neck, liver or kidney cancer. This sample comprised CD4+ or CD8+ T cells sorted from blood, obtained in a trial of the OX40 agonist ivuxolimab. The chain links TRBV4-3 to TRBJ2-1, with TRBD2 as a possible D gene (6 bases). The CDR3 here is CASTDSIGSGYNEQFF. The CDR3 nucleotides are TGCGCCAGCACCGACTCAATCGGGAGCGGCTACAATGAGCAGTTCTTC.